Each of the 13 T cell receptor beta chains below was sequenced from the same sample in a study of T cells after yellow fever vaccination (dated by TCRdb to 2018 to 2020). Libraries were prepared through 5' RACE. TCRdb shows the sequencer as Illumina HiSeq 2500. TCRdb handled the public reads itself, with Q25 trimming in fastp and clone calling in MiXCR, and kept productive beta chains. One record per CDR3 amino acid sequence lists the most common genes and DNA. A total of under 300,000 distinct CDR3 sequences appear in this sample, roughly 6.8% of them only once. Approximately 0.99% of the sample belongs to the ten largest clones. The treatment or condition label, read with the paper, signifies: live attenuated yellow fever vaccine strain. Sequences were derived from CD4+ T cells sorted from PBMCs, sampled on the day of the yellow fever booster vaccination. These receptor sequences come from a man aged 25-45 years who received the YFV17D yellow fever vaccine.

The V and J genes are TRBV7-9 and TRBJ2-7, with 9 bases that match TRBD1. Germline CDR1 SEHNR, CDR2 FQNEAQ (reference sequence). The CDR3 has 15 amino acids. With V trimmed by 4 bases and J by 0 bases, 4 bases remained unmatched. This CDR3 reads CASSSWDRASYEQYF. The CDR3, as DNA: TGTGCCAGCAGCTCATGGGACAGGGCCTCCTACGAGCAGTACTTC.

The V and J genes are TRBV20-1 and TRBJ2-7; 9 nucleotides line up with TRBD1. J lost 4 bases, V lost 4 bases, and 11 bases had no gene match. The CDR3 has 15 residues. Germline V gene data show CDR1 as DFQATT and CDR2 as SNEGSKA (reference sequence). The CDR3, as DNA: TGCAGTGCTAAAGATGAGTGGACAGGGGCTTACGAGCAGTACTTC. Its translation is CSAKDEWTGAYEQYF.

This clonotype was seen repeatedly, ten times or more. This chain joins TRBV4-2 and TRBJ1-4, with D perhaps matching TRBD1 (5 bases). The CDR3 covers 14 residues. Germline CDR1 and CDR2: LGHNA and YNFKEQ. Between the trimmed V and J ends, which lost 4 bases and 8 bases, there was a span of 14 bases. CDR3 in amino acids: CASSRRGSYEKLFF. CDR3 sequence (DNA): TGTGCCAGCAGCCGACGGGGGAGTTACGAAAAACTGTTTTTT.

In its sample, this clonotype was seen many times. This chain joins TRBV28 and TRBJ2-6; 9 bases map to TRBD1. The V gene end was trimmed by 4 bases and the J gene end by 0 bases; junction bases not matched to a gene: 7. Germline values: CDR1 MDHEN, CDR2 SYDVKM. This CDR3 is built from 18 residues. The CDR3 region has the DNA TGTGCCAGCAGTTCCTCCCCGGGACAGGGCTCTGGGGCCAACGTCCTGACTTTC. The encoded protein is CASSSSPGQGSGANVLTF.

This clonotype occurred many times. The chain employs TRBV20-1 and TRBJ2-7; 10 bases are a match to TRBD2. The V gene's germline CDR1 is DFQATT and CDR2 SNEGSKA (reference sequence). The CDR3 runs 15 residues. The ends lost 1 base at V and 6 bases at J; junction bases unmatched: 9. This CDR3 reads CSARAQVAGGREQYF. CDR3 in DNA: TGCAGTGCTAGAGCCCAGGTAGCGGGAGGACGCGAGCAGTACTTC.

At least ten counts were recorded for this clonotype. The rearrangement links TRBV18 to TRBJ2-7; D remains ambiguous. Trimming stripped 3 bases from V and 6 bases from J, with 15 bases between. CDR1 is KGHSH and CDR2 is LQKENI in the germline V gene. The CDR3 is 14 amino acids. The CDR3: CASSPPNLSGEQYF. The CDR3 coding sequence is TGTGCCAGCTCACCTCCTAACCTCAGTGGCGAGCAGTACTTC.

This chain links TRBV29-1 with TRBJ2-1; D perhaps matches TRBD2 (6 bases). The V gene's germline CDR1 is SQVTM and CDR2 ANQGSEA. This CDR3 spans 18 amino acids. The V end lost 5 bases, the J end lost 0 bases, and 23 bases lay between the germline ends. CDR3 bases: TGCAGCGTTTTAGGGGCTGGGGGTAGCGGTAGCTCCTACAATGAGCAGTTCTTC. It translates to CSVLGAGGSGSSYNEQFF.

The DNA of the CDR3 is TGCAGTGCTAGATCACGGACTCGGGGCCAAGAGACCCAGTACTTC. This translates into CSARSRTRGQETQYF. The J gene is TRBJ2-5, the V gene TRBV20-1; D may be TRBD2 (5 bases). Trimming stripped 2 bases from V and 1 base from J, with 14 bases between. The CDR3 runs to 15 residues. Germline CDR1 and CDR2: DFQATT and SNEGSKA (reference sequence).

This clonotype occurred a few times. The rearrangement uses TRBV6-5 and TRBJ1-6; no clear D gene. Germline CDR1 is MNHEY and CDR2 is SVGAGI. Trimming removed 2 bases at V and 4 bases at J, with 6 bases between. The CDR3 is 14 amino acids. This CDR3 reads CASSYGLYNSPLHF. The CDR3 DNA sequence: TGTGCCAGCAGTTACGGCCTGTATAATTCACCCCTCCACTTT.

There are many counts of this clonotype. The genes are TRBV28 and TRBJ2-3; D is uncertain. The V end was cut by 4 bases, the J end by 2 bases, with 16 bases between. Germline CDR1 and CDR2: MDHEN and SYDVKM. The CDR3 is 16 amino acids. The CDR3 is CASSSNTLGYTDTQYF. DNA of the CDR3: TGTGCCAGCAGTTCAAACACTTTGGGATACACAGATACGCAGTATTTT.

This clonotype was detected a few times. The V call is TRBV20-1, the J call TRBJ2-5, with 8 bases identical to TRBD2. V was pared by 4 bases and J by 2 bases, with 0 bases of the junction left unmatched. This CDR3 spans 12 amino acids. In germline, CDR1 is DFQATT, CDR2 SNEGSKA (reference sequence). CDR3 protein: CSATSGQETQYF. The CDR3 DNA follows: TGCAGTGCTACTAGCGGGCAAGAGACCCAGTACTTC.

This clonotype was observed a few times. The V call is TRBV20-1, the J call TRBJ2-2, with TRBD2 matching 15 bases. CDR1 and CDR2 (germline): DFQATT, SNEGSKA (reference sequence). This CDR3 is built from 18 residues. Losses at the gene ends were 1 base for V and 3 bases for J; bases not matched to a gene: 6. The CDR3 DNA follows: TGCAGTGCTAGAGGCCCGGGACTAGCGGGAGGATACACCGGGGAGCTGTTTTTT. Translating it yields CSARGPGLAGGYTGELFF.

This clonotype was counted only a few times. The chain links TRBV15 to TRBJ2-2; 8 nucleotides match TRBD1. The CDR3 runs to 15 residues. The ends lost 5 bases at V and 5 bases at J; junction bases unmatched: 7. Germline assignment: CDR1 LNHNV and CDR2 YYDKDF (reference sequence). The CDR3 sequence: CATSVPGGWTGELFF. The CDR3 region has the DNA TGTGCCACCAGCGTACCAGGGGGCTGGACCGGGGAGCTGTTTTTT.